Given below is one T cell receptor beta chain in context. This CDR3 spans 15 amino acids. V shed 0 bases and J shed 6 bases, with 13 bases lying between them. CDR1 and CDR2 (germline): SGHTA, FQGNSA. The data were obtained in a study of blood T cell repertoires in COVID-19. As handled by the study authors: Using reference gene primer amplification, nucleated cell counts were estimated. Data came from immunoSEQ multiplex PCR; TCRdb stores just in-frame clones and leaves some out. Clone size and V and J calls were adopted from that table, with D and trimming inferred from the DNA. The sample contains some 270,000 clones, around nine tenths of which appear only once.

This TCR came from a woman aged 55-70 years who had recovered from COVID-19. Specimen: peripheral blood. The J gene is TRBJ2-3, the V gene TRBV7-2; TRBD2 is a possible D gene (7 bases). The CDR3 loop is CASSLAGGPMDTQYF. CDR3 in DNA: TGTGCCAGCAGCTTAGCGGGGGGGCCTATGGATACGCAGTATTTT.